This TCR beta chain was documented in a study of regulatory T cells in long-lasting Graves disease. As concerns this clonotype: Its antigen is not identified.

Arm-PCR of CDR3 regions and iRepertoire HTBI primers were the basis on which TCR beta libraries were built. Original handling: Gene usage covered around 62 TRBV and 13 to 15 TRBJ segments. TCRdb re-called the multiplex PCR reads through MiXCR, storing one row per CDR3 protein. TCRdb, not the authors, supplied the V and J calls. The sample lists 400,000 to 500,000 distinct CDR3 sequences; roughly 21% were seen once. This sample's time point: persistent/refractory GD, antithyroid drugs over 5 years with positive TRAb. There was RNA extracted from PBMCs, and the TCR library was made from it. Study results and caveats: When disease was persistent, TRBV28, TRBJ1-2 and TRBJ2-5 were the favored segments.

The CDR3 is 15 amino acids. V gave up 5 bases and J gave up 3 bases, with 15 bases separating them. Germline V gives CDR1 SEHNR, CDR2 FQNEAQ (reference sequence). The receptor was isolated from a female donor with Graves disease. The gene calls are TRBV7-9 and TRBJ2-3; a weak D match, TRBD2 (5 bases). Here the sequenced sample was peripheral blood mononuclear cells (PBMCs), taken when the disease was refractory, from a patient treated with antithyroid drugs. In DNA form, the CDR3 reads TGTGCCAGCAGCGCCACGACTATCTCAACAGATACGCAGTATTTT. Amino acid sequence: CASSATTISTDTQYF.